This entry lists 2 T cell receptor beta chains sequenced from one sample in a study of T cells in Graves' hyperthyroidism and ophthalmopathy. TCR beta CDR3 region amplification was performed from RNA transcripts. Using the HTBI primer set, a first-round RT-PCR was run on the TCR CDR3. Using its own MiXCR run on the multiplex PCR reads, TCRdb lists one record per CDR3 protein. The data contain over 250,000 distinct CDR3 sequences, about 20% of them singletons. Material for sequencing was blood. The receptors originated from a man aged 30 to 39 with Graves' ophthalmopathy.

This chain uses TRBV11-2 with TRBJ1-1; 8 positions match TRBD1. The germline V gene encodes CDR1 SGHAT and CDR2 FQNNGV. CDR3 length: 17 amino acids. Trimming cost V 5 bases and J 1 base; bases outside gene matches: 12. For the CDR3, the DNA is TGTGCCAGCAGCGGCCGACAGGGGTTAACGGAGAACACTGAAGCTTTCTTT. This translates into CASSGRQGLTENTEAFF. Drawing the rest from reference TRBV11-2 and TRBJ1-1, the complete variable domain is EAGVAQSPRYKIIEKRQSVAFWCNPISGHATLYWYQQILGQGPKLLIQFQNNGVVDDSQLPKDRFSAERLKGVDSTLKIQPAKLEDSAVYLCASSGRQGLTENTEAFFGQGTRLTVV.

The V gene is TRBV6-1, the J gene TRBJ2-5, with a possible D match to TRBD2 (6 bases). The V end was cut by 6 bases, the J end by 2 bases, with 13 bases between. Germline CDR1 and CDR2: MNHNS and SASEGT. The CDR3 totals 14 residues. CDR3 bases: TGTGCCAGCAGGGGAGGTGGGGGACAAGAGACCCAGTACTTC. It codes for CASRGGGGQETQYF.